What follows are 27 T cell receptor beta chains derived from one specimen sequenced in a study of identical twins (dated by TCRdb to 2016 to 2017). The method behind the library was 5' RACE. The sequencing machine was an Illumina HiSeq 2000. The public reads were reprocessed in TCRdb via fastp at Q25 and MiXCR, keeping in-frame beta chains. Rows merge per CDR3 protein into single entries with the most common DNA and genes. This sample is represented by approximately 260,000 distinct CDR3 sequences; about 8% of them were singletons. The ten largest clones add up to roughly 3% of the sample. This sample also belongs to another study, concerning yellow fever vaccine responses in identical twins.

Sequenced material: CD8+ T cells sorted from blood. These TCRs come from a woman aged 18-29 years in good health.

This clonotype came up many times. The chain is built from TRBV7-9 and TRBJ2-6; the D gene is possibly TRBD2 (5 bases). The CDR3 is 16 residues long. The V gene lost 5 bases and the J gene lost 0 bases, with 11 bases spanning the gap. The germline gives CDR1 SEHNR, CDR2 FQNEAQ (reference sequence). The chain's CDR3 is CASSQTDFSGANVLTF. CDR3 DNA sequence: TGTGCCAGCAGCCAAACGGACTTCTCTGGGGCCAACGTCCTGACTTTC.

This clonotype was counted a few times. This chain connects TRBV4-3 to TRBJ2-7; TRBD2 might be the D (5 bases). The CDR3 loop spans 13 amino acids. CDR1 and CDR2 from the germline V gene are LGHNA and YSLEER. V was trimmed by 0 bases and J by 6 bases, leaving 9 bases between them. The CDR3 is CASSQDRLLEQYF. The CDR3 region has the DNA TGCGCCAGCAGCCAAGATCGACTACTCGAGCAGTACTTC.

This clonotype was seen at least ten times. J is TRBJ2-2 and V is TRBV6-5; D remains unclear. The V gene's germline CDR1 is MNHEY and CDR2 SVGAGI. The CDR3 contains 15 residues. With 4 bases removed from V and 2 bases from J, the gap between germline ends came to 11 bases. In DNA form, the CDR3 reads TGTGCCAGCAGTTTTGGACCTACCAACACCGGGGAGCTGTTTTTT. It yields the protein CASSFGPTNTGELFF.

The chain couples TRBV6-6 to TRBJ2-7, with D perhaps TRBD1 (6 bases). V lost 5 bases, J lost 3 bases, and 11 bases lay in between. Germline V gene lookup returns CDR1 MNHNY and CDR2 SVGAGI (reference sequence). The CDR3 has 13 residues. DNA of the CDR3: TGTGCCAGCAGTGACCGGGACAACTACGAGCAGTACTTC. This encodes CASSDRDNYEQYF.

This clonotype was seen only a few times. The CDR3 DNA is TGCAGCGTTGAAGATGGGACAGGGGTCGCCTACGAGCAGTACTTC. It encodes CSVEDGTGVAYEQYF. The genes are TRBV29-1 and TRBJ2-7, with 10 bases aligning to TRBD1. V trimming: 0 bases; J trimming: 2 bases; junction bases outside the gene matches: 4. CDR3 length: 15 amino acids. Per the germline V gene, CDR1 is SQVTM and CDR2 is ANQGSEA.

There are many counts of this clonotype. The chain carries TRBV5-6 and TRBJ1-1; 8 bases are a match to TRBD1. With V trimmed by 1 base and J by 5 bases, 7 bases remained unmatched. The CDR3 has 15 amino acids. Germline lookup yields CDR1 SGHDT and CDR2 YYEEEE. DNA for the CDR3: TGTGCCAGCAGCTTGAGCTCAGGGGGCTCGACTGAAGCTTTCTTT. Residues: CASSLSSGGSTEAFF.

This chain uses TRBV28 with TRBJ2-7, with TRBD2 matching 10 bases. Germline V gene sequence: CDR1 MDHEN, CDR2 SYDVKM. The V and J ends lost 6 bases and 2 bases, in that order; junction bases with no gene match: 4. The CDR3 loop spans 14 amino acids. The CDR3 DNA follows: TGTGCCAGCAGGGGACTAGCGCGTACCTACGAGCAGTACTTC. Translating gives CASRGLARTYEQYF.

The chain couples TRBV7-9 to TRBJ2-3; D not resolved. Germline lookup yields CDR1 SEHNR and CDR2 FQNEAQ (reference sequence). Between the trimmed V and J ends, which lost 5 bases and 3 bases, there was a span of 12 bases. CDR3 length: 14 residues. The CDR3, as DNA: TGTGCCAGCAGCCCGGTAGTTCAGACAGATACGCAGTATTTT. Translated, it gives CASSPVVQTDTQYF.

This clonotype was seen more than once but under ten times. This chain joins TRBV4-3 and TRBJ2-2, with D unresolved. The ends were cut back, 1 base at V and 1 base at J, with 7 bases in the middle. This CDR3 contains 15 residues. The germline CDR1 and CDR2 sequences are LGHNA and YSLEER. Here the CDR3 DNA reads TGCGCCAGCAGCCAAGCGTCGGAGAACACCGGGGAGCTGTTTTTT. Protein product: CASSQASENTGELFF.

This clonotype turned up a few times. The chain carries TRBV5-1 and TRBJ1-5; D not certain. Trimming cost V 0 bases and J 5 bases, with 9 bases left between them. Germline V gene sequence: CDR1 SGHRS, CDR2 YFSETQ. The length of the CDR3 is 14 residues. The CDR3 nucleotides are TGCGCCAGCAGCTTGGGGGGATATTATCAGCCCCAGCATTTT. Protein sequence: CASSLGGYYQPQHF. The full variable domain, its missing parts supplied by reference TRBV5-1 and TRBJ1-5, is KAGVTQTPRYLIKTRGQQVTLSCSPISGHRSVSWYQQTPGQGLQFLFEYFSETQRNKGNFPGRFSGRQFSNSRSEMNVSTLELGDSALYLCASSLGGYYQPQHFGDGTRLSIL.

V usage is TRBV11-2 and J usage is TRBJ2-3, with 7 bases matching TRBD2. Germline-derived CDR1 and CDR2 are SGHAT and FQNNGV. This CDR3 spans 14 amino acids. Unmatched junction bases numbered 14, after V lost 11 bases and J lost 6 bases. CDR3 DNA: TGTGCCGCGCGGAGGCGGGAGAGAATGGATACGCAGTATTTT. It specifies CAARRRERMDTQYF.

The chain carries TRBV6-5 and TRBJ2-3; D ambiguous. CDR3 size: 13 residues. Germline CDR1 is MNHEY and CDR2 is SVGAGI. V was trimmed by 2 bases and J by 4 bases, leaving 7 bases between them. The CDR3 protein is CASSYGRPDTQYF. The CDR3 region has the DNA TGTGCCAGCAGTTACGGCCGTCCAGATACGCAGTATTTT.

This CDR3 is CASSKRESLGSETQYF. The CDR3 DNA follows: TGTGCCAGCAGCAAAAGAGAGAGCTTAGGATCCGAGACCCAGTACTTC. The chain is built from TRBV21-1 and TRBJ2-5. TRBV21-1 is annotated as a pseudogene. This CDR3 is built from 16 residues.

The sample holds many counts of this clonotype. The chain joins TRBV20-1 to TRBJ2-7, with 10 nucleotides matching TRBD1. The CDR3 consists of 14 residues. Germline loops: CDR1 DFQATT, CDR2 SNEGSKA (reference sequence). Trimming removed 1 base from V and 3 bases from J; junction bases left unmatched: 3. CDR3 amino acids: CSARGGTGDYEQYF. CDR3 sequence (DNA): TGCAGTGCTAGAGGGGGGACAGGGGACTACGAGCAGTACTTC.

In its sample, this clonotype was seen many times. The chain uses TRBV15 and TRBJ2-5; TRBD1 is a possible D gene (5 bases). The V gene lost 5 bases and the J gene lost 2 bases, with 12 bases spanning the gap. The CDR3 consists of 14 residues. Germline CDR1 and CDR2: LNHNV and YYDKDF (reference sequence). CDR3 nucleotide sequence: TGTGCCACCAGCTCCCGGACACAGCAAGAGACCCAGTACTTC. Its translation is CATSSRTQQETQYF.

CDR3 in DNA: TGCAGCGCCGGACTAGCGGGGATGTCCTACGAGCAGTACTTC. It codes for CSAGLAGMSYEQYF. The chain combines TRBV29-1 with TRBJ2-7, with 12 bases aligning to TRBD2. With V trimmed by 7 bases and J by 1 base, 5 bases remained unmatched. The CDR3 sequence is 14 residues long. Germline assignment: CDR1 SQVTM and CDR2 ANQGSEA.

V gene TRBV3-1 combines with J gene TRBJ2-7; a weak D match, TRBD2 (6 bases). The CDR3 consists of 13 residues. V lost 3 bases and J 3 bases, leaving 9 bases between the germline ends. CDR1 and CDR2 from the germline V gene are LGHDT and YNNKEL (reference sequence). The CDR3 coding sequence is TGTGCCAGCAGCCAGGGGACTCACTACGAGCAGTACTTC. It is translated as CASSQGTHYEQYF.

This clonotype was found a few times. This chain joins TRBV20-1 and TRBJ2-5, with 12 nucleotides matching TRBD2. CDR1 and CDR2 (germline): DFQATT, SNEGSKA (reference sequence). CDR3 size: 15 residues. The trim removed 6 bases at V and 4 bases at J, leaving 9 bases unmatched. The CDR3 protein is CSASSSGGAGETQYF. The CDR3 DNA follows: TGCAGTGCCAGCTCTAGCGGGGGGGCCGGAGAGACCCAGTACTTC.

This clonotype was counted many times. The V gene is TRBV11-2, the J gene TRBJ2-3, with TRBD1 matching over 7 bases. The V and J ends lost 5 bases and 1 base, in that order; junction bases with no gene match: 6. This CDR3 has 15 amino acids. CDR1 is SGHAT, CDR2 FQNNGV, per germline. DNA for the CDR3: TGTGCCAGCAGCCTCACAGGGGTCGGCACAGATACGCAGTATTTT. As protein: CASSLTGVGTDTQYF. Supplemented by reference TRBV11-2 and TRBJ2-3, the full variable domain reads EAGVAQSPRYKIIEKRQSVAFWCNPISGHATLYWYQQILGQGPKLLIQFQNNGVVDDSQLPKDRFSAERLKGVDSTLKIQPAKLEDSAVYLCASSLTGVGTDTQYFGPGTRLTVL.

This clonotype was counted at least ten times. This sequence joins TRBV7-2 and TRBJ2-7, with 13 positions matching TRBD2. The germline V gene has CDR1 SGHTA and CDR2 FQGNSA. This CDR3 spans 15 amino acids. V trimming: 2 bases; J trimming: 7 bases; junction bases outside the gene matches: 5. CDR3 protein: CASSLRGLAGKEQYF. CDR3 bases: TGTGCCAGCAGCTTAAGGGGACTAGCGGGGAAAGAGCAGTACTTC.

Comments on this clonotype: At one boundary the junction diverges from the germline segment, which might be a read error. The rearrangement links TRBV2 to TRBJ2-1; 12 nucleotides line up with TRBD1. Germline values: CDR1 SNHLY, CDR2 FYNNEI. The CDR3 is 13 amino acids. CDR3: CTSSELGQGASFF. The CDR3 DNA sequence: TGTACCAGCAGTGAGTTGGGACAGGGGGCCTCGTTCTTC. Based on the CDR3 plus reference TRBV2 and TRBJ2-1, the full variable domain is EPEVTQTPSHQVTQMGQEVILRCVPISNHLYFYWYRQILGQKVEFLVSFYNNEISEKSEIFDDQFSVERPDGSNFTLKIRSTKLEDSAMYFCTSSELGQGASFFGPGTRLTVL.

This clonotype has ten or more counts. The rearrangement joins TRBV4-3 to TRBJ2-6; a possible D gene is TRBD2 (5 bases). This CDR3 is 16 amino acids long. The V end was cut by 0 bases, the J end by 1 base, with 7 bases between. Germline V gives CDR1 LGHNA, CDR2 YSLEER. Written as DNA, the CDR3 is TGCGCCAGCAGCCAAGAAGAGGGATCTGGGGCCAACGTCCTGACTTTC. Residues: CASSQEEGSGANVLTF.

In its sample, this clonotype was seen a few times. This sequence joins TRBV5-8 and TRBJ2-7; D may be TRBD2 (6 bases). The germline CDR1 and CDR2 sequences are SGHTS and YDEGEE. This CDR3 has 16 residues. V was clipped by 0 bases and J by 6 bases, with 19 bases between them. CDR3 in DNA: TGTGCCAGCAGCTTGGCCTCGTTTACTAGCTATAGCGAGCAGTACTTC. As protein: CASSLASFTSYSEQYF.

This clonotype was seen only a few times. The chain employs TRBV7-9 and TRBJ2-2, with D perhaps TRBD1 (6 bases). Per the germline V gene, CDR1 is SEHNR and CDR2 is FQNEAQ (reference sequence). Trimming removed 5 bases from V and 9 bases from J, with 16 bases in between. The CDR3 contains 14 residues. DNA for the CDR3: TGTGCCAGCAGCGATGGACAGTTCAGCCGGGAGCTGTTTTTT. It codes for CASSDGQFSRELFF.

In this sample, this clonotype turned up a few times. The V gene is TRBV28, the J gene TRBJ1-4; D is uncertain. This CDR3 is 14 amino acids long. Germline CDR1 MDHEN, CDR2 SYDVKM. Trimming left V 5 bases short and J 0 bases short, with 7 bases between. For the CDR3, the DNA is TGTGCCAGCAGTCCACCACCAACTAATGAAAAACTGTTTTTT. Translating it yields CASSPPPTNEKLFF.

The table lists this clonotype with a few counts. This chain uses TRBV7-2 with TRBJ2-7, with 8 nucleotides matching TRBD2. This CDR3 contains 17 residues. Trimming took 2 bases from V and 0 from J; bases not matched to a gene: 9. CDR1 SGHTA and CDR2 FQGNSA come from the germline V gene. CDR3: CASSLYPTSVASYEQYF. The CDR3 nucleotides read TGTGCCAGCAGCTTATACCCGACTAGCGTAGCCTCCTACGAGCAGTACTTC.

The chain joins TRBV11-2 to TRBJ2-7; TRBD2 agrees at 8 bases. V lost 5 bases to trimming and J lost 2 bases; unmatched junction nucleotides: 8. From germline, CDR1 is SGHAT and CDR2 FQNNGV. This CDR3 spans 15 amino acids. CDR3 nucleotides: TGTGCCAGCAGCCTCACAGGGACTAGGCCCTACGAGCAGTACTTC. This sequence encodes CASSLTGTRPYEQYF.